The 7 T cell receptor beta chains presented below share a single source sample, sequenced in a study of blood T cell repertoires in COVID-19. Measured with immunoSEQ multiplex PCR; TCRdb has only the in-frame clones, and not every one. In the table there are about 210,000 clones, around nine tenths of which are singletons. Material: peripheral blood. Source of these receptors: a man aged 18 to 30 with active or convalescent COVID-19.

V is TRBV28 and J is TRBJ1-6; 10 bases map to TRBD1. With 5 bases clipped from V and 8 bases from J, the junction kept 12 bases outside the gene matches. This CDR3 is built from 17 residues. In germline, CDR1 is MDHEN, CDR2 SYDVKM. CDR3 region: CASSPPLTGGADSPLHF. The CDR3 coding sequence is TGTGCCAGCAGTCCCCCCCTGACAGGGGGCGCGGATTCACCCCTCCACTTT.

The V gene is TRBV6-4, the J gene TRBJ2-3, with 13 nucleotides matching TRBD2. Unmatched junction bases numbered 9, after V lost 6 bases and J lost 0 bases. The length of the CDR3 is 18 residues. Germline values: CDR1 MRHNA, CDR2 SNTAGT. The CDR3 region has the DNA TGTGCCAGCAGCCCCGGGACTAGCGGGACGATTAGCACAGATACGCAGTATTTT. It specifies CASSPGTSGTISTDTQYF.

V and J are TRBV29-1 and TRBJ1-1; D might be TRBD1 (5 bases). The CDR3 is 12 residues long. CDR1 and CDR2 (germline): SQVTM, ANQGSEA. The V end lost 7 bases, the J end lost 2 bases, and 11 bases lay between the germline ends. CDR3 residues: CSAGPRNTEAFF. The CDR3 nucleotides read TGCAGCGCGGGACCCAGAAACACTGAAGCTTTCTTT.

This clone was recorded once. The V and J genes are TRBV5-1 and TRBJ2-7; 7 positions match TRBD2. The J segment lost 5 bases and the V segment lost 1 base, leaving 0 bases of the junction unmatched. The germline V gene has CDR1 SGHRS and CDR2 YFSETQ. The CDR3 spans 12 residues. The DNA of the CDR3 is TGCGCCAGCAGCTTGAGCGGGAACGAGCAGTACTTC. Protein product: CASSLSGNEQYF.

The chain uses TRBV5-1 and TRBJ1-2; D is uncertain. V gave up 1 base and J gave up 2 bases, with 9 bases separating them. Germline assignment: CDR1 SGHRS and CDR2 YFSETQ. This CDR3 contains 14 residues. CDR3 protein: CASSLYNMNYGYTF. The CDR3 nucleotides read TGCGCCAGCAGCTTGTACAACATGAACTATGGCTACACCTTC. Full variable domain (remainder filled in from reference TRBV5-1 and TRBJ1-2): KAGVTQTPRYLIKTRGQQVTLSCSPISGHRSVSWYQQTPGQGLQFLFEYFSETQRNKGNFPGRFSGRQFSNSRSEMNVSTLELGDSALYLCASSLYNMNYGYTFGSGTRLTVV.

This rearrangement joins TRBV19 to TRBJ2-7, with 10 bases aligning to TRBD2. From germline, CDR1 is LNHDA and CDR2 SQIVND (reference sequence). The CDR3 totals 15 residues. With 3 bases clipped from V and 2 bases from J, the junction kept 4 bases outside the gene matches. As DNA, the CDR3 is TGTGCCAGTAGTATCACTAGCGGGACCGCCTACGAGCAGTACTTC. Translating gives CASSITSGTAYEQYF.

The gene calls are TRBV15 and TRBJ2-1, with unresolved D. In germline, CDR1 is LNHNV, CDR2 YYDKDF (reference sequence). The CDR3 consists of 13 residues. The V and J ends lost 3 bases and 4 bases respectively, with 7 bases between them. The CDR3 loop reads CATSRALYNEQFF. The CDR3, as DNA: TGTGCCACCAGCAGGGCCTTGTACAATGAGCAGTTCTTC.